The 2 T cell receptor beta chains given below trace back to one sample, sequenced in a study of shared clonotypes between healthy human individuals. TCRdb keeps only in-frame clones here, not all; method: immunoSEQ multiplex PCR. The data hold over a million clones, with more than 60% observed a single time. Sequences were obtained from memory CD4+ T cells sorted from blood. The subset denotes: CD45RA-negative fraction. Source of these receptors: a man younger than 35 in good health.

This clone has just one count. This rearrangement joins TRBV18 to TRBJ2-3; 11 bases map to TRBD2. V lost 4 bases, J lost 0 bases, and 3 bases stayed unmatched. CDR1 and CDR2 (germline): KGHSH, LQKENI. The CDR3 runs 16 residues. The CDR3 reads CASSQTSGASTDTQYF. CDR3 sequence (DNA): TGTGCCAGCTCACAGACTAGCGGGGCGAGCACAGATACGCAGTATTTT.

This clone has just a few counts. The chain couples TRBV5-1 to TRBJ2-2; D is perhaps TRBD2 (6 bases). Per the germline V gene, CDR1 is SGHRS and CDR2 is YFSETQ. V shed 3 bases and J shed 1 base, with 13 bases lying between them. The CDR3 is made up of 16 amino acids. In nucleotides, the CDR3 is TGCGCCAGCAGCTCCTTTTTAGCGGTGAACACCGGGGAGCTGTTTTTT. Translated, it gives CASSSFLAVNTGELFF.